Described below is a single T cell receptor beta chain sequence and its context. It lacks a known antigen. Base qualities were left out, and no much larger clone turns up one base away. The library was obtained by the immunoSEQ multiplex PCR assay. Deep sequencing of rearranged TCR beta loci, alongside multiparametric flow cytometry, was used to profile T cell repertoires. Here the immuneACCESS table is served through TCRdb, limited to in-frame sequences with V and J called. Missing clones are a known gap in these copies; in checked studies unresolved V genes cover under half, and the rest lacks a known reason. The sample has about 70,000 clones on record, about nine tenths of them singletons. The ten largest make up around 2% of the sample. Looking up the germline V gene (reference sequence) yields CDR1 SGHNT and CDR2 YYREEE. Between the V and J ends, shortened by 2 bases and 1 base respectively, the junction contains 7 bases. From the cysteine up to the phenylalanine, the CDR3 has a length of 14 residues. Only CDR3 DNA remains: 42 bases, in frame from the first base.

The sample originates from a study of lymphopenia after photon versus proton radiotherapy (dated by TCRdb to between 2018 and 2020). At the level of the whole study: Photon and proton radiation therapy were compared by the study for their immunological effects in patients with gastrointestinal tumors who developed high-grade lymphopenia. The cohort included 20 patients with gastrointestinal tumors who developed lymphopenia after receiving either photon or proton therapy. The study aimed to characterize how the two radiation modalities differ in their impact on the immune system. Paper-wide results and their limitations: After the lymphocyte count nadir, photon-treated repertoires showed oligoclonal expansion, especially of CD8+ Temra cells, which drove the drop in diversity. During treatment, patients who received photon therapy lost naive T cells and TCR diversity and gained effector/memory populations, whereas patients who received proton therapy remained relatively stable. Across the cohort, an inverse correlation was found between a larger post-nadir drop in TCR diversity and overall survival time among patients who died. The survival association was assessed only in patients who died, and the authors presented better survival with proton therapy as a possibility rather than a demonstrated result.

This chain joins TRBV5-4 to TRBJ1-3; 5 matching bases give a weak D call of TRBD1. The specimen comprised peripheral blood, sampled from a patient treated with photon-based radiotherapy. The receptor was derived from a woman aged 40 to 50 with cholangiocarcinoma. The base sequence is TGTGCCAGCAGCTTTTGGGGGTCTGGAAACACCATATATTTT. It specifies CASSFWGSGNTIYF.